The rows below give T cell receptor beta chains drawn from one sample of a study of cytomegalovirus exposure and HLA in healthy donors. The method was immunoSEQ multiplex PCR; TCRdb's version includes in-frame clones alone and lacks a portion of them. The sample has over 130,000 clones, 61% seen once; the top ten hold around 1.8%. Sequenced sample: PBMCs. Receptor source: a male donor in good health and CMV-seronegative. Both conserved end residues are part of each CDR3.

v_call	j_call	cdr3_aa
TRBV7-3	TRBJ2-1	CASSLNLAGSNEQFF
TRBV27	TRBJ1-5	CARGRHNQPQHF
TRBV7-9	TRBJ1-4	CASSKGNQGNGEKLFF
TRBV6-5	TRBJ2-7	CASWDRPYEQYF
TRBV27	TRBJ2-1	CASSDSGYNEQFF
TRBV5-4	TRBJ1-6	CASSLKDRVGSPLHF
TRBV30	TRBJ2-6	CAWREGSGGANVLTF
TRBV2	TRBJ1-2	CASSEAQGLIGYTF
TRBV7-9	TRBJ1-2	CASSSTGGIGYTF
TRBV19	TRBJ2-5	CASSTFTSGSGTQYF
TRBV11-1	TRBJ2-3	CASSFDTSTDTQYF
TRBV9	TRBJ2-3	CASSVTPAGGKGDTQYF
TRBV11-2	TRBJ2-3	CASSFKSGGGLSTDTQYF
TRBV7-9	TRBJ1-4	CASSRGRDEKLFF
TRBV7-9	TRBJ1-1	CASSQTGTEAFF
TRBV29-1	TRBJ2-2	CSVALPGGTGELFF
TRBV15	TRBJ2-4	CATSRDWSGGANIQYF
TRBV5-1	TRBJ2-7	CASSPTSGGYEQYF
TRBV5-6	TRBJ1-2	CASSWGRGYGYTF
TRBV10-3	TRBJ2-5	CAISKGQETQYF
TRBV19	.	CASSMSQGVSEQYF
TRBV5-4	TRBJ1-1	CASSPDRGLVYTEAFF
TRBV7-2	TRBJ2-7	CASKTGGGHEQYF
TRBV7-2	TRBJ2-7	CASSASGGAGRTYEQYF
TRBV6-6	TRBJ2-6	CASSPYGDSGANVLTF
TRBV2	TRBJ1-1	CASSERVRGSLAFF
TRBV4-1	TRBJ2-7	CASSQEDKNYEQYF
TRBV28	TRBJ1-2	CASSLWGQGASVYGYTF
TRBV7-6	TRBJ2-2	CASSLARDGELFF
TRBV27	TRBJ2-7	CASSPGQSPYEQYF
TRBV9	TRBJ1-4	CASSVGEEGHNEKLFF
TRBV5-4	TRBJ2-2	CASSLAGTGELFF
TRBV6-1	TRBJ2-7	CASSEGAVLWPRRGPEQYF
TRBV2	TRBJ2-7	CASSEALPKRGRSYEQYF
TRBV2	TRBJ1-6	CASSEERGISPLHF
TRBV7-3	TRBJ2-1	CASSPQGNEQFF
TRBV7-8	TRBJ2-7	CASSLGRSGTGFYEQYF
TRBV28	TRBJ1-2	CASGVGRVYGYTF
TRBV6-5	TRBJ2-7	CASSPRTGGSYEQYF
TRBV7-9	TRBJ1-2	CSSSLGTVRAYGYTF
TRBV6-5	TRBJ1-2	CASSYGGRVSGYTF
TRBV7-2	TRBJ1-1	CASSLVGGRGTEAFF
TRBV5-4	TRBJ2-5	CASSPGWGGAQETQYF
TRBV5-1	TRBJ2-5	CASSSQGEETQYF
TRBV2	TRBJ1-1	CASSETPPGQMNTEAFF
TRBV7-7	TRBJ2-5	CASSLAPRRETQYF
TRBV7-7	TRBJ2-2	CASSLAKLANTGELFF
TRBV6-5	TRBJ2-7	CASSSDYEQYF
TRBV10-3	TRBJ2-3	CAISELAESTDTQYF
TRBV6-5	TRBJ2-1	CASSSKTGVSYNEQFF
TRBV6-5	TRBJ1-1	CASNRYTEAFF